This TCR beta chain is from a study of T cell changes during pregnancy in multiple sclerosis. Data came from immunoSEQ multiplex PCR; TCRdb stores just in-frame clones and leaves some out. The table lists about 72,000 clones, around 92% of them singletons, with less than 0.85% in the top ten. Trimming took off 6 bases at V and 2 bases at J, with 16 bases between the two ends. Germline V lookup: CDR1 MNHNY, CDR2 SVGAGI (reference sequence). CDR3 size: 15 residues. The sample in question was peripheral blood, obtained in the third trimester of pregnancy. The receptor comes from a female donor in good health, enrolled as a control in a pregnancy study. The chain couples TRBV6-6 to TRBJ1-2; D might be TRBD1 (6 bases). Written as DNA, the CDR3 is TGTGCCAGCAGCGATTCAGGGGCACGGAACTATGGCTACACCTTC. Translation gives CASSDSGARNYGYTF.